Below, 5 T cell receptor beta chains from the same sample are listed, as sequenced in a study of T cell responses to AZD1222 COVID-19 vaccine. Profiled with immunoSEQ multiplex PCR; TCRdb holds only in-frame clones, not every one. In the table there are 100,000 to 150,000 clones, 92% of which are singletons. Sample: peripheral blood, taken on day 0 of AZD1222 vaccination. These receptors originate from an adult in good health.

The chain links TRBV3-1 (or the pseudogene TRBV3-2) to TRBJ1-3, with D possibly being TRBD1 (5 bases). CDR3 length equals 15 residues. V shed 1 base and J shed 2 bases, with 9 bases lying between them. Germline V gives CDR1 LGHDT, CDR2 YNNKEL (reference sequence). In nucleotides, the CDR3 is TGTGCCAGCAGCCAAGGACGAGGGGCTGGAAACACCATATATTTT. Protein sequence: CASSQGRGAGNTIYF.

The chain is built from TRBV19 and TRBJ1-2; D is unresolved. The CDR3 length is 16 residues. From germline, CDR1 is LNHDA and CDR2 SQIVND (reference sequence). V was cut by 0 bases and J by 3 bases, with 14 bases left in between. The CDR3 sequence: CASSIEGIRNDYGYTF. The CDR3, as DNA: TGTGCCAGTAGTATAGAGGGTATTCGTAATGACTATGGCTACACCTTC. Drawing the rest from reference TRBV19 and TRBJ1-2, the complete variable domain is DGGITQSPKYLFRKEGQNVTLSCEQNLNHDAMYWYRQDPGQGLRLIYYSQIVNDFQKGDIAEGYSVSREKKESFPLTVTSAQKNPTAFYLCASSIEGIRNDYGYTFGSGTRLTVV.

The CDR3, as DNA: TGTGCCAGCAGCACGAAGGAAAAAGGGAGAGTCTACGAGCAGTACTTC. Its translation is CASSTKEKGRVYEQYF. The V gene is TRBV11-2, the J gene TRBJ2-7; D perhaps matches TRBD2 (5 bases). The CDR3 is made up of 16 amino acids. Per the germline V gene, CDR1 is SGHAT and CDR2 is FQNNGV. Trimming shortened V by 5 bases and J by 3 bases, and 20 bases separated the two germline ends.

The chain employs TRBV4-2 and TRBJ1-1, with D maybe TRBD1 (6 bases). The CDR3 contains 14 residues. Germline V gives CDR1 LGHNA, CDR2 YNFKEQ. V was shortened by 2 bases and J by 6 bases, with 13 bases between the two germline ends. CDR3 residues: CASSQNSGHPEAFF. CDR3 bases: TGTGCCAGCAGCCAAAATTCGGGACACCCTGAAGCTTTCTTT.

The chain couples TRBV6-5 to TRBJ1-1; unclear D gene. The CDR3 is made up of 13 amino acids. Germline loops: CDR1 MNHEY, CDR2 SVGAGI. Trimming removed 4 bases from V and 1 base from J, with 7 bases in between. The CDR3 region is CASSSTPNTEAFF. The CDR3 region has the DNA TGTGCCAGCAGTTCGACACCGAACACTGAAGCTTTCTTT.